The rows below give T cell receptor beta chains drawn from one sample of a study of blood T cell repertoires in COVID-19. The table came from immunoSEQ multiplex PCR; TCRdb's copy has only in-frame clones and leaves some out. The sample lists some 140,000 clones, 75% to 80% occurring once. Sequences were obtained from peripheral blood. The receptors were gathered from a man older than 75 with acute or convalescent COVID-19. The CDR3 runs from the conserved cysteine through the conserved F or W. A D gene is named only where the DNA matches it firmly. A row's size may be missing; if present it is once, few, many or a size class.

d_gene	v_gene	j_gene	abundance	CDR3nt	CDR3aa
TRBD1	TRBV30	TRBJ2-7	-	TGTGCCTGGAGTGTAGGGACAGGGGGCTACGAGCAGTACTTC	CAWSVGTGGYEQYF
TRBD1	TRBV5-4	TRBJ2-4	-	TGTGCCAGCTCCCCCACAGGGGCAGACATTCAGTACTTC	CASSPTGADIQYF
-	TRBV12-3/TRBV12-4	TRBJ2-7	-	TGTGCCAGCCAGGCGTGGTACGAGCAGTACTTC	CASQAWYEQYF
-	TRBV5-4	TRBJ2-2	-	TGTGCCAGCAGCTTTGGCAGGGTATCCACCGGGGAGCTGTTTTTT	CASSFGRVSTGELFF
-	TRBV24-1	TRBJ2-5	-	TGTGCCACCAGTGGCTGGCCATCCCAAGAGACCCAGTACTTC	CATSGWPSQETQYF
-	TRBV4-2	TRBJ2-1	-	TGTGCCAGCAGCCAAGACGGCGGGTTTAATGAGCAGTTCTTC	CASSQDGGFNEQFF
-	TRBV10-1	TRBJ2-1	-	TGCGCCAGCAGTGAGTCGACTGCCGCGTCCTACAATGAGCAGTTCTTC	CASSESTAASYNEQFF
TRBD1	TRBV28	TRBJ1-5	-	TGTGCCAGCAGTTTATCACAGGGGCTTGGCAATCAGCCCCAGCATTTT	CASSLSQGLGNQPQHF
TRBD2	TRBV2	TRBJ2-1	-	TGTGCCAGCAGTCGGTTCGGGCTAGCGGGGCGCGATGAGCAGTTCTTC	CASSRFGLAGRDEQFF
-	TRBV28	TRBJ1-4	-	TGTGCCAGCAGCAGCGCTAATGAAAAACTGTTTTTT	CASSSANEKLFF
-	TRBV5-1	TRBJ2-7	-	TGCGCCAGCAGCTTAGACAGATACGAGCAGTACTTC	CASSLDRYEQYF
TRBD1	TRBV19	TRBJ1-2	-	TGTGCCAGCTCCGGGACAGGGGAAATCTATGGCTACACCTTC	CASSGTGEIYGYTF
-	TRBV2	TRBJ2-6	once	TGTGCCAGCAGTCCAGACACCTCTGGGGCCAACGTCCTGACTTTC	CASSPDTSGANVLTF
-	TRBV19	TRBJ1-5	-	TGTGCCAGTAGAGGTGGGGGGTTCCATCAGCCCCAGCATTTT	CASRGGGFHQPQHF
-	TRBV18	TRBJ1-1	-	TGTGCCAGCTCACCTAGTAACACTGAAGCTTTCTTT	CASSPSNTEAFF
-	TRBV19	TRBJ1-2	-	TGTGCCAGTAGTATAGTTGAAGGGAGGCTAACGAATGGCTACACCTTC	CASSIVEGRLTNGYTF
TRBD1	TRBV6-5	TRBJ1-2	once	TGTGCCAGCAGTTACTCGAGGCAGGGGGACTATGGCTACACCTTC	CASSYSRQGDYGYTF
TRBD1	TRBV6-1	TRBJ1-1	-	TGTGCCAGCAGTGAAATCCCCGGGACAGGGATGAACACTGAAGCTTTCTTT	CASSEIPGTGMNTEAFF
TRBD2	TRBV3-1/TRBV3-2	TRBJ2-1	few	TGTGCCAGCAGCCACCTAGGACGGGACTACGAGCAGTTCTTC	CASSHLGRDYEQFF
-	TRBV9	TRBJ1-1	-	TGTGCCAGCAGCGTAGGGCCTGGGAGCACTGAAGCTTTCTTT	CASSVGPGSTEAFF
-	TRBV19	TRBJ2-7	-	TGTGCCACTCAACACCCGACAAAATCCTACGAGCAGTACTTC	CATQHPTKSYEQYF
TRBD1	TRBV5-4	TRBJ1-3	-	TGTGCCAGCAGCCCAGGGGGTACTGGGAACACCATATATTTT	CASSPGGTGNTIYF
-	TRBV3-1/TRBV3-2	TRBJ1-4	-	TGTGCCAGCAGCCAGAAGCGATTGGGTGGGTACGAAAAACTGTTTTTT	CASSQKRLGGYEKLFF
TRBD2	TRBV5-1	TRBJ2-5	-	TGCGCCAGCAGCCCGGCTAGCGGGGGGCTGGAAGAGACCCAGTACTTC	CASSPASGGLEETQYF
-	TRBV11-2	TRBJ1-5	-	TGTGCCAGCAGCCTTAGTCTTGGTCAGCCCCAGCATTTT	CASSLSLGQPQHF
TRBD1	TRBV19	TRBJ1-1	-	TGTGCCAGTATCATGTTGGGACAGGGTAACACTGAAGCTTTCTTT	CASIMLGQGNTEAFF
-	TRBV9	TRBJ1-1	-	TGTGCCAGCAGCCGAACGCCGCTTAGCATGAACACTGAAGCTTTCTTT	CASSRTPLSMNTEAFF
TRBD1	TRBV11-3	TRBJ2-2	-	TGTGCCAGCAGCCCGGGACAGCCGAACACCGGGGAGCTGTTTTTT	CASSPGQPNTGELFF
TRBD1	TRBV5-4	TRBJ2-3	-	TGTGCCAGCAGCCCTGGGACAGGGTCGAGCCCAGATACGCAGTATTTT	CASSPGTGSSPDTQYF
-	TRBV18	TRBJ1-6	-	TGTGCCAGCTCACCAGAGCACTCCTATAATTCACCCCTCCACTTT	CASSPEHSYNSPLHF
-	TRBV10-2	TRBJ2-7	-	TGCGCCAGCCAGGACTATTCCTACGAGCAGTACTTC	CASQDYSYEQYF
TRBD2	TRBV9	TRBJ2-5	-	TGTGCCAGCAGCGTAGGAGGCGGGGGAGGGCAAGAGACCCAGTACTTC	CASSVGGGGGQETQYF
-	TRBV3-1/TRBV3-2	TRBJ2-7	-	TGTGCCAGCAGCCAAGCTTCAGTACAACCAAGCGAGCAGTACTTC	CASSQASVQPSEQYF
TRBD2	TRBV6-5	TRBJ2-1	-	TGTGCCAGCAGTTCGTCTAGCGGGGATCCCTATGAGCAGTTCTTC	CASSSSSGDPYEQFF
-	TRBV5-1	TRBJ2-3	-	TGCGCCAGCCGACACCAGGGGCCGGGGAATACGCAGTATTTT	CASRHQGPGNTQYF
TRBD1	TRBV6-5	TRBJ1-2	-	TGTGCCAGCAGCTATACAGGGGCCTCGAGGTATGGCTACACCTTC	CASSYTGASRYGYTF
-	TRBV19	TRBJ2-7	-	TGTGCCAGTAGTAAGGGCAGGGGGGCCGGGGAGCAGTACTTC	CASSKGRGAGEQYF
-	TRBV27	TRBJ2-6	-	TGTGCCAGCAGAATAGGGGGGGCTGGGGCCAACGTCCTGACTTTC	CASRIGGAGANVLTF
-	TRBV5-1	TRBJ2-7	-	TGCGCCAGCAGCTGGGGGACAAGGGGCCTGGACGAGCAGTACTTC	CASSWGTRGLDEQYF
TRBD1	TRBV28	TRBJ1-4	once	TGTGCCAGCAGTTCCGCCCTGACAGGGTTTCCTGAAAAACTGTTTTTT	CASSSALTGFPEKLFF
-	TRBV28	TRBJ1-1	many	TGTGCCAGCACCTCCCCTGGTTCCGGAGGCACTGAAGCTTTCTTT	CASTSPGSGGTEAFF
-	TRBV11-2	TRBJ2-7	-	TGTGCCAGCAGCCCACGACAGGTCAGCTCCTACGAGCAGTACTTC	CASSPRQVSSYEQYF
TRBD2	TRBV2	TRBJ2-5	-	TGTGCCAGCAGTGGCGGACTAGCGGGGGGGCTGGAGACCCAGTACTTC	CASSGGLAGGLETQYF
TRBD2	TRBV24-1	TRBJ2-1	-	TGTGCCACCAGTGCCTCAGCGGGGGGAGAGCAGTTCTTC	CATSASAGGEQFF
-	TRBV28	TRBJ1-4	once	TGTGCCAGCAGACTGCCGGGACTAACTAATGAAAAACTGTTTTTT	CASRLPGLTNEKLFF
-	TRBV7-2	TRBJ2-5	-	TGTGCCAGCAGCAGCCCAGGCCCCACGCCCCAGTACTTC	CASSSPGPTPQYF
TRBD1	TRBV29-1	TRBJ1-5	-	TGCAGCGTTGCCGGGACAGCTAGCAATCAGCCCCAGCATTTT	CSVAGTASNQPQHF